The TCR beta chain under discussion was sequenced for a study of tumor-infiltrating lymphocytes in primary liver carcinoma. General study points: Blood had a significantly lower top-250-clone fraction than tumors did (p = 0.039).

cDNA specific to TCR beta was made from around 530 ng of total RNA, with a constant-region primer employed for priming. Slightly modified ARM-PCR served as the procedure for the TCR beta libraries. These libraries came from three rounds of nested multiplex PCR. Forward primers for TRBV1-TRBV30 and a C-beta reverse primer served the first two PCR rounds, at around 11 cycles each. TCRdb re-analysed the multiplex PCR reads in MiXCR, keeping a single row per CDR3 protein. The data show about 120,000 distinct CDR3 sequences, roughly 70% seen once. Extraction of RNA together with DNA used about 17-30 mg of unsorted bulk tissue. Note on this clonotype: Its specificity is unknown. A single base separates this from a much larger clone, so it may be a read error.

CDR1 is SEHNR, CDR2 FQNEAQ, per germline (reference sequence). This CDR3 has 14 residues. V was cut by 5 bases and J by 0 bases, with 10 bases left in between. The sequenced sample was tumor-adjacent normal liver tissue. This receptor was taken from a woman aged 55-70 years with primary liver carcinoma and hepatitis B virus infection. J is TRBJ1-1 and V is TRBV7-9; D unclear. The CDR3 here is CASSAVTVNTEAFF. CDR3 DNA: TGTGCCAGCAGCGCGGTAACAGTGAACACTGAAGCTTTCTTT.